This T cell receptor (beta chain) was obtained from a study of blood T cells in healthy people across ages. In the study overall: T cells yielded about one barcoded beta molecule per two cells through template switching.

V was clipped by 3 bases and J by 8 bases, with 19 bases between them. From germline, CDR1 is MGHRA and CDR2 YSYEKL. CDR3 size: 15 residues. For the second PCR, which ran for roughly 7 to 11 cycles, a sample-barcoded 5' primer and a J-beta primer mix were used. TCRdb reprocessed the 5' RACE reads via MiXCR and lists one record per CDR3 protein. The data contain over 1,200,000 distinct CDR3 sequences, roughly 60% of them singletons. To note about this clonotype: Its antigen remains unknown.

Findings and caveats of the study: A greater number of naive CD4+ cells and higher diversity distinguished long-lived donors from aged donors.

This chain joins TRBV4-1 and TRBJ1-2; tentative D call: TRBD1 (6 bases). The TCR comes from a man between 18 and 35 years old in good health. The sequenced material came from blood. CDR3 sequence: CASSQLGRGKGGYTF. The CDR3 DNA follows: TGCGCCAGCAGCCAGTTGGGAAGGGGGAAGGGGGGCTACACCTTC.